This section outlines one T cell receptor beta chain sequence together with its context. This clonotype registers as medium-sized (0.01 to 0.1%) within its sample. Its antigen is not yet known. Base qualities are not recorded, but no much larger clone differs from it by a single base. Library creation used PCR. For sequencing, an Illumina MiSeq was employed. Next generation amplicon sequencing was used to characterize TCR beta DJ and VDJ rearrangements. The authors' pipeline ran thus. Clonal TCR beta rearrangements were identified by analyzing amplicon sequencing data with the Vidjil software. TCR beta rearrangement characteristics of the RUNX1-mutated and wildtype groups were compared using two-tailed Fisher exact tests. TCRdb applied fastp at Q25 and MiXCR to the public reads, then kept only in-frame beta chains. Identical CDR3 protein sequences are pooled into one entry, listed with their most common genes and DNA. What appears here as the V and J calls and clone size reflects TCRdb's work, not the paper's. The sample table contains about 590 distinct CDR3 sequences; only one count was recorded for roughly 22% of them. Jointly, the top ten make up 25% to 30% of the sample.

From cysteine to phenylalanine, the CDR3 is 13 amino acids long. Only the CDR3 region is kept as DNA, spanning 39 bases read in frame from base 1. According to the germline V gene (reference sequence), CDR1 reads GTSNPN and CDR2 reads SVGIG. At the junction V is shortened by 0 bases and J by 3 bases, with 8 bases in between. The source of the sample is a study of RUNX1 and TCR beta rearrangement in T-cell leukemia (dated by TCRdb to about 2020). The study in broad terms: The study compared TCR beta rearrangements and CDR3 junctions in fewer than 15 T-ALLs carrying mono-allelic acquired RUNX1 mutations versus roughly 11 RUNX1 wildtype T-ALLs. The RUNX1 wildtype T-ALLs were chosen to have at least incomplete clonal TCR beta rearrangements, which allowed D1 segments to be compared with D2 segments. TCR beta rearrangements in human T-ALL were analyzed for comparison with results obtained from a Runx1 knockout mouse model. Genomic DNA was subjected to EuroClonality multiplex PCR, after which TCR rearrangements were assessed by Genescan analysis. The multicentric trials consisted of GRAALL-2003 and GRAALL-2005. The RUNX1 wildtype T-ALLs were matched on an immature maturation arrest stage, which was defined as the absence of cytoplasmic or surface TCR beta protein. More diverse maturation arrest stages were spanned by RUNX1-mutated T-ALLs, including cases arrested before the onset of TCR beta rearrangement. An earlier study had already determined the RUNX1 mutation status of the T-ALL cases. Every RUNX1 mutation in the mutated group was heterozygous, with ten located in the Runt homology domain and a few in the transactivation domain. The paper as a whole reports these results and caveats: The number of available clonal rearrangements was too small to assess TCR beta CDR3 length or D segment truncation in T-ALLs. RUNX1-mutated and wildtype T-ALLs showed similar TCR beta J1 cluster usage, with no significant difference. Clonal TCR beta rearrangements were carried by fewer RUNX1-mutated T-ALLs (about 62%) than has been reported for T-ALL generally (over 75%). No significant difference in TCR beta D1 segment usage was found between RUNX1-mutated (roughly 83%) and wildtype (around 61%) T-ALL clonal rearrangements.

For oncotyping and quantification of minimal residual disease, T-ALL samples were taken at diagnosis from children and adults treated according to protocol. This chain joins TRBV30 to TRBJ2-5; confidence is insufficient to name the D gene. The sample comprised blood. The origin of this receptor is a male donor with T-cell acute lymphoblastic leukemia. The CDR3 protein sequence reads: CAWSVGVEETQYF. At the DNA level, the sequence is TGTGCCTGGAGTGTTGGGGTTGAAGAGACCCAGTACTTC.